Presented here are 2 T cell receptor beta chains from one specimen sequenced in a study of tumour-infiltrating T cells in Burkitt lymphoma. Clones were read by immunoSEQ multiplex PCR, and TCRdb kept only the in-frame ones, dropping some. The data show 5,000 or so clones, with approximately 26% seen just once and around 24% held by the top ten. Sequencing was performed on tumor tissue. All receptors derive from a human donor with diffuse large B-cell lymphoma.

This chain connects TRBV5-6 to TRBJ2-7; 8 nucleotides match TRBD1. V lost 1 base to trimming and J lost 6 bases; unmatched junction nucleotides: 3. This CDR3 is built from 13 residues. CDR1 and CDR2 (germline): SGHDT, YYEEEE. The CDR3, as DNA: TGTGCCAGCAGCTTGACGGACAGGGCCGAGCAGTACTTC. This codes for CASSLTDRAEQYF.

This clone has more than one count but fewer than ten. This chain links TRBV7-8 with TRBJ1-1, with 7 bases lining up with TRBD1. The J segment lost 11 bases and the V segment lost 1 base, leaving 4 bases of the junction unmatched. The CDR3 is 12 amino acids. In germline, CDR1 is SGHVS, CDR2 FQNEAQ. CDR3 residues: CASSLGQGSAFF. CDR3 DNA: TGTGCCAGCAGCTTAGGACAGGGTTCGGCTTTCTTT.